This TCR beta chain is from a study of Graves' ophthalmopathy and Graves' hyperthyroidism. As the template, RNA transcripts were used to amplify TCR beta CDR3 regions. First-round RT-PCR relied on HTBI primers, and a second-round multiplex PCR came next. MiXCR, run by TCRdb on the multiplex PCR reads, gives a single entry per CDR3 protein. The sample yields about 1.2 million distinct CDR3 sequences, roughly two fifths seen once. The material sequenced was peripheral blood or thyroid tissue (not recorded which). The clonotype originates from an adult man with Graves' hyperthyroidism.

CDR3 region: CASSQGLAGRLADGQFF. For the CDR3, the DNA is TGCGCCAGCAGCCAAGGCCTAGCGGGAAGGCTCGCGGATGGGCAGTTCTTC. The chain joins TRBV4-3 to TRBJ2-1, with 9 bases matching TRBD2. Germline trimming cut 1 base from V and 12 bases from J; bases unmatched to any gene: 16. The germline CDR1 and CDR2 sequences are LGHNA and YSLEER. The CDR3 loop spans 17 amino acids.